This T cell receptor (beta chain) was retrieved from a study of shared clonotypes between healthy human individuals. Looking at the study overall: The donor group consisted of a couple of women and three men, aged 18 to 49.

Study-level findings and limits: Naive CD4 clonotypes overlapped across a handful of donors at around 4.8%.

Splitting the CD4+ cells yielded a CD45RA+ naive subset and a CD45RA-negative memory subset. For this clone: Its specificity is unknown. The identical CDR3 is also encoded by other nucleotide sequences in the sample.

Profiled with immunoSEQ multiplex PCR; TCRdb holds only in-frame clones, not every one. The sample yields hundreds of thousands of clones, approximately 73% seen once. This sequence originates from a woman between 25 and 40 years old in good health. Sequenced sample: memory CD4+ T cells sorted from blood. The subset: CD45RA-negative fraction.

CDR3 sequence (DNA): TGTGCCAGCAGCTTGGGGGGGGCAGATACGCAGTATTTT. Translation: CASSLGGADTQYF. This chain uses TRBV5-4 with TRBJ2-3, with D maybe TRBD2 (6 bases). The CDR3 is 13 amino acids. Trimming removed 0 bases at V and 4 bases at J, with 6 bases between. Germline CDR1 is SGHNT and CDR2 is YYREEE (reference sequence). The full variable domain, with the rest looked up from reference TRBV5-4 and TRBJ2-3, is ETGVTQSPTHLIKTRGQQVTLRCSSQSGHNTVSWYQQALGQGPQFIFQYYREEENGRGNFPPRFSGLQFPNYSSELNVNALELDDSALYLCASSLGGADTQYFGPGTRLTVL.